These T cell receptor beta chains were read from a single sample in a study of cytomegalovirus exposure and HLA in healthy donors. The assay was immunoSEQ multiplex PCR, and TCRdb's table has in-frame clones only and misses some. The sample records over 200,000 clones, around 87% being singletons. The sample consisted of PBMCs. The receptors here all came from a woman between 18 and 29 years old in good health and CMV-seropositive. The CDR3 runs from the conserved cysteine through the conserved F or W. A D gene is named only where the DNA matches it firmly. Clone size appears in some rows only: once, few, many, or a class for an expanded clone.

J	D	size	V	CDR3	DNA
TRBJ2-7	TRBD1	once	TRBV27	CASNAGTGTYEQYF	TGTGCCAGTAACGCCGGGACAGGGACTTACGAGCAGTACTTC
TRBJ1-1	NA	NA	TRBV30	CAWSVIPREGTEAFF	TGTGCCTGGAGTGTAATTCCCAGGGAGGGCACTGAAGCTTTCTTT
TRBJ1-1	TRBD1	NA	TRBV10-1	CASSDSRTGNTEAFF	TGCGCCAGCAGTGATTCTAGGACAGGGAACACTGAAGCTTTCTTT
TRBJ1-1	NA	NA	TRBV6-5	CASSYGAGVGEAFF	TGTGCCAGCAGTTACGGAGCGGGGGTGGGTGAAGCTTTCTTT
TRBJ2-3	NA	NA	TRBV21-1	CASSKAPTGGVTDTQYF	TGTGCCAGCAGCAAAGCTCCGACAGGGGGCGTCACAGATACGCAGTATTTT
TRBJ2-7	NA	NA	TRBV29-1	CSVGVRDEQYF	TGCAGCGTTGGAGTCAGGGACGAGCAGTACTTC
TRBJ2-4	NA	NA	TRBV30	CAWSSFGGKNIQYF	TGTGCCTGGAGTTCCTTTGGAGGCAAAAACATTCAGTACTTC
TRBJ1-4	TRBD1	NA	TRBV5-1	CATSKGAVTTNEKLFF	TGCGCCACCTCCAAGGGGGCAGTTACAACTAATGAAAAACTGTTTTTT
TRBJ1-1	TRBD1	NA	TRBV7-9	CASSPDRRAEAFF	TGTGCCAGCAGCCCGGACAGGAGGGCTGAAGCTTTCTTT
TRBJ2-7	NA	NA	TRBV21-1	CASSKPRGQAESYEQYF	TGTGCCAGCAGCAAACCTCGAGGACAGGCGGAATCCTACGAGCAGTACTTC
TRBJ2-7	TRBD1	NA	TRBV27	CATPGQGIGYLPYHHEQYF	TGTGCCACCCCTGGACAGGGCATTGGTTATCTTCCCTATCACCACGAGCAGTACTTC
TRBJ1-2	TRBD1	NA	TRBV4-1	CASSQPGQGMIYGYTF	TGCGCCAGCAGCCAACCGGGACAGGGTATGATCTATGGCTACACCTTC
TRBJ2-2	TRBD2	NA	TRBV9	CASSVDSGINTGELFF	TGTGCCAGCAGCGTAGATAGCGGGATAAACACCGGGGAGCTGTTTTTT
TRBJ2-2	TRBD2	NA	TRBV4-1	CASSRHGTSGRTNTGELFF	TGCGCCAGCAGCCGCCATGGGACTAGCGGGAGGACGAACACCGGGGAGCTGTTTTTT
TRBJ2-2	TRBD2	NA	TRBV9	CASSVARTSGISNTGELFF	TGTGCCAGCAGCGTAGCGAGGACTAGCGGGATCTCAAACACCGGGGAGCTGTTTTTT
TRBJ2-7	NA	NA	TRBV6-5	CASTAGNYEQYF	TGTGCCTCGACGGCAGGGAACTACGAGCAGTACTTC
TRBJ1-5	NA	once	TRBV15	CATSPPPLGQPQHF	TGTGCCACCAGCCCCCCCCCTCTCGGTCAGCCCCAGCATTTT
TRBJ1-1	TRBD1	NA	TRBV29-1	CSVTGARGGSDEAFF	TGCAGCGTGACAGGGGCGCGCGGTGGGAGCGATGAAGCTTTCTTT
TRBJ1-2	NA	once	TRBV2	CASRPGLARNYGYTF	TGTGCCAGCAGACCCGGCCTGGCGAGGAACTATGGCTACACCTTC
TRBJ1-4	NA	NA	TRBV19	CASWKGGELFF	TGTGCCAGTTGGAAGGGGGGGGAACTGTTTTTT
TRBJ2-1	NA	NA	TRBV28	CASSFTPGLINEQFF	TGTGCCAGCAGTTTTACCCCGGGACTTATAAATGAGCAGTTCTTC
TRBJ2-7	TRBD2	NA	TRBV9	CASSDGSGGSSYEQYF	TGTGCCAGCAGCGACGGTAGCGGGGGGAGCTCCTACGAGCAGTACTTC
TRBJ1-1	NA	NA	TRBV4-1	CASSRPGRGPEAFF	TGCGCCAGCAGCCGCCCAGGCAGGGGACCTGAAGCTTTCTTT
TRBJ2-1	NA	NA	TRBV6-1	CASGKGEIEGQFF	TGTGCCAGCGGGAAGGGAGAAATCGAGGGGCAGTTCTTC
TRBJ1-4	NA	NA	TRBV15	CATSRWTDVNEKLFF	TGTGCCACCAGCAGATGGACAGACGTTAATGAAAAACTGTTTTTT
TRBJ1-2	TRBD1	NA	TRBV19	CASQVGGQGGYGYTF	TGTGCCAGTCAGGTTGGAGGACAGGGGGGTTATGGCTACACCTTC
TRBJ2-1	NA	NA	TRBV15	CATSRERYEGDEQFF	TGTGCCACCAGCAGAGAGCGTTACGAAGGGGATGAGCAGTTCTTC
TRBJ2-6	NA	NA	TRBV28	CASKQDNVLTF	TGTGCCAGCAAACAGGACAACGTCCTGACTTTC
TRBJ2-7	NA	NA	TRBV30	CAWNRGLNYEQYF	TGTGCCTGGAATAGGGGGTTGAACTACGAGCAGTACTTC
TRBJ1-2	NA	once	TRBV4-1	CASSQVMGADLNYGYTF	TGCGCCAGCAGCCAAGTTATGGGCGCAGACCTAAACTATGGCTACACCTTC
TRBJ2-5	NA	NA	TRBV6-5	CASIPDSQETQYF	TGTGCCAGCATACCAGATTCCCAAGAGACCCAGTACTTC
TRBJ1-5	TRBD1	NA	TRBV28	CASSHRTGYSNQPQHF	TGTGCCAGCAGTCACCGGACAGGCTATAGCAATCAGCCCCAGCATTTT
TRBJ1-4	TRBD1	NA	TRBV28	CASTEVGTGDEKLFF	TGTGCCAGCACCGAAGTCGGGACAGGGGATGAAAAACTGTTTTTT
TRBJ1-2	TRBD1	NA	TRBV7-2	CASSSNPGTGRGYTF	TGTGCCAGCAGCTCGAACCCCGGGACAGGGAGAGGCTACACCTTC
TRBJ2-7	TRBD1	once	TRBV25-1	CASSGLTGTVSYEQYF	TGTGCCAGCAGTGGATTAACCGGGACAGTCTCCTACGAGCAGTACTTC
TRBJ1-1	NA	NA	TRBV27	CASRRGNTEAFF	TGTGCCTCGCGCAGGGGCAACACTGAAGCTTTCTTT